The clone carrying this TCR beta chain was recorded once. TCRdb keeps only in-frame clones here, not all; method: immunoSEQ multiplex PCR. Of over 100,000 clones listed, 84% are singletons. The source of the sample is a study of blood T cell repertoires in COVID-19. With V trimmed by 4 bases and J by 0 bases, 3 bases remained unmatched. This CDR3 contains 14 residues. The germline CDR1 and CDR2 sequences are SGHKS and YYEKEE (reference sequence). Sequencing input: peripheral blood. This chain links TRBV5-5 with TRBJ1-1, with 7 bases matching TRBD1. The clonotype was recovered from a woman older than 75 with active or convalescent COVID-19. In DNA, the CDR3 is TGTGCCAGCAGCACGGGACAGCTGAACACTGAAGCTTTCTTT. Translating it yields CASSTGQLNTEAFF. Full variable domain (remainder filled in from reference TRBV5-5 and TRBJ1-1): DAGVTQSPTHLIKTRGQQVTLRCSPISGHKSVSWYQQVLGQGPQFIFQYYEKEERGRGNFPDRFSARQFPNYSSELNVNALLLGDSALYLCASSTGQLNTEAFFGQGTRLTVV.